This passage covers 30 T cell receptor beta chains from one sample sequenced in a study of cytomegalovirus exposure and HLA in healthy donors (dated by TCRdb to about 2017). The receptor library was made with the immunoSEQ multiplex PCR assay. A mixture of 60 forward primers for TCR Vbeta segments and 13 reverse primers for TCR Jbeta segments was used in the multiplex PCR. TCRdb mirrors the immuneACCESS table, restricted to in-frame sequences. Some clones are absent from its copies; in checked studies, under half trace to an unresolved V gene, and the reason for the others is unknown. The sample data list 55,000 to 70,000 clones, and about 83% of these were observed just once. The top ten clones comprise roughly 1.6% of the sample. The sample consisted of PBMCs. These receptors all stem from a human donor in good health.

A word on this clone: The junction shows a germline mismatch at one end, possibly a read error. The rearrangement joins TRBV11-2 to TRBJ2-6; TRBD1 aligns across 9 bases. Germline V lookup: CDR1 SGHAT, CDR2 FQNNGV. This CDR3 contains 16 residues. Here the CDR3 reads CASSQGTGTGANVLTF. Here the CDR3 DNA reads TGCGCCAGCAGCCAAGGGACAGGGACTGGGGCCAACGTCCTGACTTTC.

The chain uses TRBV13 and TRBJ2-7; tentative D call: TRBD2 (6 bases). Per the germline V gene, CDR1 is PRHDT and CDR2 is FYEKMQ (reference sequence). The V end was cut by 5 bases, the J end by 6 bases, with 17 bases between. The CDR3 runs to 14 residues. CDR3 region: CASSPQRARGEQYF. The DNA for the CDR3 is TGTGCCAGCAGCCCGCAGCGGGCTAGGGGCGAGCAGTACTTC. The full variable domain, its missing parts supplied by reference TRBV13 and TRBJ2-7, is AAGVIQSPRHLIKEKRETATLKCYPIPRHDTVYWYQQGPGQDPQFLISFYEKMQSDKGSIPDRFSAQQFSDYHSELNMSSLELGDSALYFCASSPQRARGEQYFGPGTRLTVT.

This chain links TRBV9 with TRBJ1-2, with a possible D match to TRBD1 (5 bases). The ends were cut back, 4 bases at V and 8 bases at J, with 21 bases in the middle. CDR1 and CDR2 from the germline V gene are SGDLS and YYNGEE. The CDR3 sequence is 15 residues long. CDR3 sequence reads: CASSQRDPVNGGYTF. DNA for the CDR3: TGTGCCAGCAGCCAGCGGGACCCCGTTAATGGAGGCTACACCTTC.

The chain combines TRBV7-9 with TRBJ2-5, with D perhaps matching TRBD2 (6 bases). The CDR3 has 15 amino acids. The V and J ends lost 5 bases and 5 bases respectively, with 18 bases between them. CDR1 is SEHNR and CDR2 is FQNEAQ in the germline V gene (reference sequence). CDR3 sequence reads: CASSPNPRGRETQYF. Written as DNA, the CDR3 is TGTGCCAGCAGCCCTAACCCGCGGGGCCGGGAGACCCAGTACTTC.

The V gene is TRBV4-3, the J gene TRBJ2-7; D is ambiguous. Germline V gene lookup returns CDR1 LGHNA and CDR2 YSLEER. The CDR3 spans 14 residues. Trimming took off 2 bases at V and 0 bases at J, with 8 bases between the two ends. CDR3 protein: CASSQYFPSYEQYF. The CDR3 DNA follows: TGCGCCAGCAGCCAATACTTCCCCTCCTACGAGCAGTACTTC.

The chain joins TRBV27 to TRBJ1-1, with D perhaps matching TRBD1 (6 bases). The CDR3 is 14 amino acids. Trimming cost V 5 bases and J 2 bases, with 12 bases left between them. Germline V gene data show CDR1 as MNHEY and CDR2 as SMNVEV (reference sequence). The CDR3 nucleotides are TGTGCCAGCAGTCCAGGACAGCTTAACACTGAAGCTTTCTTT. Translating gives CASSPGQLNTEAFF.

The J gene is TRBJ2-5, the V gene TRBV7-2; 8 nucleotides line up with TRBD2. Trimming took 3 bases from V and 1 from J; bases not matched to a gene: 7. The CDR3 loop spans 16 amino acids. CDR1 and CDR2 from the germline V gene are SGHTA and FQGNSA. The CDR3 loop is CASSFRPRGAQETQYF. The CDR3 DNA reads as TGTGCCAGCAGCTTCCGGCCGCGGGGGGCCCAAGAGACCCAGTACTTC.

This chain joins TRBV4-1 and TRBJ1-1; 8 bases are a match to TRBD1. CDR3 length: 16 amino acids. J was trimmed by 0 bases and V by 3 bases; bases with no gene match: 6. The germline V gene encodes CDR1 MGHRA and CDR2 YSYEKL. The CDR3, as DNA: TGCGCCAGCAGCCACGGACAGGGAGTGATGAACACTGAAGCTTTCTTT. It translates to CASSHGQGVMNTEAFF.

This clone came up once. The J gene is TRBJ2-3, the V gene TRBV15; 8 nucleotides line up with TRBD2. From germline, CDR1 is LNHNV and CDR2 YYDKDF (reference sequence). Unmatched junction bases numbered 8, after V lost 3 bases and J lost 6 bases. The CDR3 runs 15 residues. DNA of the CDR3: TGTGCCACCAGCAGGAGCGGGGGTGGTTCGGATACGCAGTATTTT. This sequence encodes CATSRSGGGSDTQYF.

The chain combines TRBV4-2 with TRBJ2-1, with D tentatively TRBD1 (5 bases). Germline V lookup: CDR1 LGHNA, CDR2 YNFKEQ. Trimming pared 0 bases from V and 6 bases from J, leaving 12 bases between. There are 15 residues in the CDR3. The CDR3 sequence is CASSQEDSVSNEQFF. In nucleotides, the CDR3 is TGTGCCAGCAGCCAAGAAGACAGTGTCTCCAATGAGCAGTTCTTC.

The chain joins TRBV10-2 to TRBJ2-5; D may be TRBD1 (5 bases). The J call is in doubt because the DNA end fits TRBJ2-7 better. Germline V gives CDR1 WSHSY, CDR2 SAAADI. CDR3 size: 14 residues. This CDR3 reads CASSESGRVYEQYF. In nucleotides, the CDR3 is TGCGCCAGCAGTGAGTCGGGCAGGGTCTACGAGCAGTACTTC.

This chain links TRBV27 with TRBJ1-1; weak D call: TRBD1 (6 bases). The CDR3 consists of 14 residues. Germline V gives CDR1 MNHEY, CDR2 SMNVEV (reference sequence). V was cut by 1 base and J by 2 bases, with 8 bases left in between. Here the CDR3 reads CASSLYRANTEAFF. Here the CDR3 DNA reads TGTGCCAGCAGTTTATACAGGGCTAACACTGAAGCTTTCTTT.

The gene calls are TRBV19 and TRBJ2-3; 8 bases line up with TRBD1. There are 15 residues in the CDR3. CDR1 and CDR2 (germline): LNHDA, SQIVND (reference sequence). The V gene end was trimmed by 6 bases and the J gene end by 4 bases; junction bases not matched to a gene: 9. CDR3 DNA sequence: TGTGCCAGTAGACTCCGGGGACAGGTCCCAGATACGCAGTATTTT. It specifies CASRLRGQVPDTQYF.

This chain uses TRBV7-8 with TRBJ2-5, with D tentatively TRBD2 (6 bases). The germline V and J ends were trimmed by 5 bases and 4 bases, with 11 bases remaining between them. The CDR3 runs to 13 residues. Germline CDR1 and CDR2: SGHVS and FQNEAQ. The CDR3 sequence: CASSQVEGETQYF. Here the CDR3 DNA reads TGTGCCAGCAGCCAGGTGGAGGGAGAGACCCAGTACTTC.

CDR3 sequence (DNA): TGTGCCAGCTCACCACCGACAGGGGCCGGGGAGCTGTTTTTT. Residues: CASSPPTGAGELFF. The J gene is TRBJ2-2, the V gene TRBV18; TRBD1 matches 8 bases. The trim removed 0 bases at V and 6 bases at J, leaving 0 bases unmatched. The length of the CDR3 is 14 residues. CDR1 is KGHSH, CDR2 LQKENI, per germline.

The chain carries TRBV19 and TRBJ2-1; D gene ambiguous. Germline V gives CDR1 LNHDA, CDR2 SQIVND (reference sequence). The CDR3 length is 15 residues. V lost 5 bases and J 0 bases, leaving 11 bases between the germline ends. DNA for the CDR3: TGTGCCAGTAGTGTGCTCCTGAGCTCCTACAATGAGCAGTTCTTC. Translated, it gives CASSVLLSSYNEQFF.

The chain is built from TRBV5-6 and TRBJ2-7; maybe TRBD1 (6 bases). Germline CDR1 reads SGHDT; CDR2 reads YYEEEE. V gave up 4 bases and J gave up 3 bases, with 11 bases separating them. The CDR3 runs 13 residues. The CDR3 DNA reads as TGTGCCAGCAGCCAGAGGGGGAGCTACGAGCAGTACTTC. Amino acids: CASSQRGSYEQYF.

This rearrangement joins TRBV2 to TRBJ2-7, with 14 positions matching TRBD2. CDR3 length: 18 amino acids. The germline gives CDR1 SNHLY, CDR2 FYNNEI. The J segment lost 4 bases and the V segment lost 6 bases, leaving 14 bases of the junction unmatched. The CDR3 DNA is TGTGCCAGCAGCGCAAAGGGACTAGCGGGAGTTCGTCTGTACGAGCAGTACTTC. Protein sequence: CASSAKGLAGVRLYEQYF.

The V gene is TRBV2, the J gene TRBJ2-1; 8 bases are a match to TRBD2. The CDR3 consists of 15 residues. Trimming cost V 1 base and J 7 bases; bases outside gene matches: 6. In germline, CDR1 is SNHLY, CDR2 FYNNEI. CDR3 sequence reads: CASSEGVLAGNEQFF. CDR3 bases: TGTGCCAGCAGTGAAGGGGTGCTAGCGGGTAATGAGCAGTTCTTC. The full variable domain, completed using reference TRBV2 and TRBJ2-1, is EPEVTQTPSHQVTQMGQEVILRCVPISNHLYFYWYRQILGQKVEFLVSFYNNEISEKSEIFDDQFSVERPDGSNFTLKIRSTKLEDSAMYFCASSEGVLAGNEQFFGPGTRLTVL.

This clone appeared a few times. V usage is TRBV27 and J usage is TRBJ2-3, with 9 bases matching TRBD1. V dropped 6 bases and J dropped 5; count of bases not matched to a gene: 12. The V gene's germline CDR1 is MNHEY and CDR2 SMNVEV (reference sequence). This CDR3 spans 16 amino acids. The CDR3 nucleotides are TGTGCCAGCAGCGCCTCCTGGACAGGGGTCGGAGATACGCAGTATTTT. The encoded protein is CASSASWTGVGDTQYF.

This clone occurred once. The chain employs TRBV9 and TRBJ1-6; D gene ambiguous. V dropped 0 bases and J dropped 0 bases, with 7 bases sitting between them. Germline V CDR1 and CDR2: SGDLS, YYNGEE. CDR3 size: 16 residues. CDR3 sequence (DNA): TGTGCCAGCAGCGTAGGGTGGAGCTCCTATAATTCACCCCTCCACTTT. It specifies CASSVGWSSYNSPLHF.

V and J are TRBV29-1 and TRBJ1-1, with a weak D call TRBD1 (6 bases). Trimming stripped 5 bases from V and 2 bases from J, with 12 bases between. This CDR3 has 13 residues. Germline V lookup: CDR1 SQVTM, CDR2 ANQGSEA. CDR3 loop: CSVKEGGNTEAFF. The CDR3, as DNA: TGCAGCGTTAAGGAAGGGGGAAACACTGAAGCTTTCTTT.

There are a few counts of this clone. The chain employs TRBV6-4 and TRBJ2-1, with 8 bases matching TRBD1. With 0 bases clipped from V and 4 bases from J, the junction kept 2 bases outside the gene matches. Germline V gene data show CDR1 as MRHNA and CDR2 as SNTAGT. CDR3 size: 15 residues. The CDR3 sequence is CASSDSTGGYNEQFF. CDR3 nucleotides: TGTGCCAGCAGTGACTCAACAGGGGGTTACAATGAGCAGTTCTTC.

The genes are TRBV29-1 and TRBJ2-1; weak D call: TRBD1 (5 bases). With 4 bases removed from V and 8 bases from J, the gap between germline ends came to 24 bases. CDR1 and CDR2 from the germline V gene are SQVTM and ANQGSEA. The CDR3 runs 16 residues. In DNA, the CDR3 is TGCAGCGTTGTTGGCTTTATCGTAGACAGTATCCATGAGCAGTTCTTC. This encodes CSVVGFIVDSIHEQFF.

The chain is built from TRBV4-1 and TRBJ1-2, with 10 bases fitting TRBD1. The CDR3 totals 19 residues. With 4 bases clipped from V and 8 bases from J, the junction kept 22 bases outside the gene matches. Looked up from germline, CDR1 is MGHRA and CDR2 is YSYEKL. CDR3 nucleotides: TGCGCCAGCAGCCGGCGATTTGAGGGACAGGGGTCGGTTATACAAGGCTACACCTTC. Translation: CASSRRFEGQGSVIQGYTF.

The rearrangement joins TRBV27 to TRBJ2-4; D is unresolved. Trimming stripped 3 bases from V and 10 bases from J, with 13 bases between. Germline V gene lookup returns CDR1 MNHEY and CDR2 SMNVEV (reference sequence). This CDR3 contains 13 residues. The chain's CDR3 is CASSFLGLRIQYF. CDR3 DNA: TGTGCCAGCAGTTTTCTGGGCCTCAGGATTCAGTACTTC.

Of note for this clone: The junction departs from germline at one end; a sequencing error may be responsible. This rearrangement joins TRBV10-3 to TRBJ2-1, with TRBD1 identical over 7 bases. Germline CDR1 is ENHRY and CDR2 is SYGVKD. This CDR3 has 15 amino acids. The CDR3 DNA is TGTGCCACCAGTCTCGGGACAGCCTCCTACAATGAGCAGTTCTTC. Translating it yields CATSLGTASYNEQFF.

The V call is TRBV30, the J call TRBJ1-3; TRBD1 matches 7 bases. The CDR3 is 15 amino acids. Germline assignment: CDR1 GTSNPN and CDR2 SVGIG (reference sequence). Trimming removed 2 bases from V and 3 bases from J; junction bases left unmatched: 7. In DNA, the CDR3 is TGTGCCTGGAGTATAGGACAGGTTTTTGGAAACACCATATATTTT. The encoded protein is CAWSIGQVFGNTIYF.

CDR3 nucleotides: TGTGCCAGCAGTGGAGAGGTGGGTGACACTGAAGCTTTCTTT. As protein: CASSGEVGDTEAFF. The rearrangement links TRBV6-1 to TRBJ1-1; D remains ambiguous. V was shortened by 4 bases and J by 3 bases, with 12 bases between the two germline ends. The germline CDR1 and CDR2 sequences are MNHNS and SASEGT. The CDR3 loop spans 14 amino acids.

This chain connects TRBV18 to TRBJ2-4, with a possible D match to TRBD1 (5 bases). The CDR3 loop spans 13 amino acids. Germline values: CDR1 KGHSH, CDR2 LQKENI. Trimming removed 0 bases at V and 7 bases at J, with 7 bases between. CDR3 DNA: TGTGCCAGCTCACCACCCTCAGGGAACATTCAGTACTTC. Its protein product is CASSPPSGNIQYF.